Given below is one T cell receptor (beta chain) in context. Its recognized antigen is unknown. A read error may produce the germline difference seen at one junction end. These data originate in a study of tumor and adjacent non-tumor tissue in lung cancer (dated by TCRdb to 2016 to 2019). Describing the broader study: By cancer type, the cohort comprised 11 to 12 adenocarcinoma patients, a couple of squamous cell carcinoma patients and 1 small cell lung cancer patient. The approximately 15 patients were aged about 31 to 76 years, included 10 men and 5 women, and had TNM stage I to III disease. In total, sequencing yielded fewer than 150 million productive TCRbeta reads, which works out to an average of approximately 4 million reads per sample. Bulk TCRbeta repertoires were compared between lung tumor tissue and matched distant non-tumor lung tissue obtained from over 13 lung cancer patients. TCRbeta CDR3 sequencing was performed on roughly 32 paired specimens, with one tumor sample and one normal lung sample collected per patient. What the study reported, not specific to this receptor: Because peripheral blood was not sequenced, the blood TCRbeta repertoires of the lung cancer patients in the study went unexamined. Only about 15 patients were in the cohort, and the authors stated that larger samples and more detailed clinical data are needed. TCR diversity was significantly higher in younger patients, and higher tumor TCR diversity was associated with shorter overall and disease-free survival. Tumor tissue showed significantly greater TCR diversity (inverse Simpson) than normal lung tissue (431.37 vs 166.20, P = 0.0075, Mann-Whitney U test). Neither the sequencing platform nor unique molecular identifiers are mentioned in the methods. The top 100 clones made up a significantly larger cumulative share of the repertoire in normal lung than in tumor tissue.

The library was generated by multiplex PCR. Sequenced on an Illumina HiSeq 2500. TCRbeta libraries were built by three rounds of nested PCR using primers (Table S4), following protocols modified from ARM-PCR. PCR products of 200-500 bp were gel-excised and purified with the QIAquick gel extraction kit before sequencing. Per the source publication's procedure: Trimmomatic was used to clean the reads, FLASH was used to merge the reads into complete CDR3 sequences, and MiTCR was used to assign the reads to V(D)J germline segments. Clonal diversity was computed as the inverse Simpson's index with VDJtools. In-frame sequences lacking a premature stop codon were counted as productive reads. TCRdb trimmed the raw reads at Q25, called clones with MiXCR and kept productive beta chains. Entries that share a CDR3 protein sequence are merged under the most common genes and DNA. The V and J calls and clone size are TCRdb's, not the authors'. The sample table holds under 150,000 distinct CDR3 sequences, of which around 60% were seen once. The ten most abundant clones make up about 18% of the sample.

RNA was isolated from bulk, unsorted tissue, and RNA quality was assessed with a NanoDrop ND-1000 and an Agilent 2100. Donors were newly diagnosed lung cancer patients admitted for thoracic surgery in China between August and November 2014, without prior chemotherapy. Patients who had received previous radiotherapy or chemotherapy, or who had another concurrent cancer, were excluded from the study. Pieces of surgical tissue measuring roughly 1-2 cm3 were kept in RNAlater solution and stored at -80 degrees C until use. The CDR3 covers 19 residues, taking in both the cysteine and the phenylalanine. Only CDR3 DNA remains: 57 bases, in frame from the first base. The CDR1 and CDR2 encoded by the germline V gene are LGHNA and YNFKEQ.

The sequence was collected from a man in his sixties with small cell lung cancer. The sequencing sample was made of lung tumor tissue. The chain links TRBV4-2 with TRBJ2-3; TRBD2 could be the D gene, as 5 bases match. The base sequence is TGTGCCAGCAGCCAAGGGAACCTCACCCTAGAGGGAGTCGGGGATACGCCGTATTTT. It specifies CASSQGNLTLEGVGDTPYF.